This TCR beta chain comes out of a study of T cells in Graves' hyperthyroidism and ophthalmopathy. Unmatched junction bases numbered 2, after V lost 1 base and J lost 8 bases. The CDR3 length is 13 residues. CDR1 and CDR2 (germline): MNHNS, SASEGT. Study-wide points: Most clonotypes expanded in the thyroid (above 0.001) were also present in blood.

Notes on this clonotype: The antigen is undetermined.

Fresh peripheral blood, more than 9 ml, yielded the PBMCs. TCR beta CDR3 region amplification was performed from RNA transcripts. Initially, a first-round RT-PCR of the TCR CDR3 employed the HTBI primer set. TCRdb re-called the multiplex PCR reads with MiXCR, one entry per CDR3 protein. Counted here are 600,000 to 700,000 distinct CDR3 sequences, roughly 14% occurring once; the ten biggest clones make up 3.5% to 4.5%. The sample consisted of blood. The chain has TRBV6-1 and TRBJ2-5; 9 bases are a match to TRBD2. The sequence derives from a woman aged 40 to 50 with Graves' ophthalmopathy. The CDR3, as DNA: TGTGCCAGCAGTGAAGACGGGACTAGCACCCAGTACTTC. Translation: CASSEDGTSTQYF.